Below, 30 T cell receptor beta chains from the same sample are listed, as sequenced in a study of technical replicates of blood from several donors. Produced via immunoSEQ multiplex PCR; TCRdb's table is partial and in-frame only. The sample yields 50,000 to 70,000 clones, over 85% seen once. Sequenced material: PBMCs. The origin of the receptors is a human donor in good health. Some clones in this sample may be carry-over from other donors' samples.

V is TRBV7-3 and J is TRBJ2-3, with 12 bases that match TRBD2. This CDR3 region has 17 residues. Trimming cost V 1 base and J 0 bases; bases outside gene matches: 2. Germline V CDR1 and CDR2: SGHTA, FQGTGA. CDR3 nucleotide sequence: TGTGCCAGCAGCTTAAGAACTAGCGGGGGGAGCACAGATACGCAGTATTTT. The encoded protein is CASSLRTSGGSTDTQYF.

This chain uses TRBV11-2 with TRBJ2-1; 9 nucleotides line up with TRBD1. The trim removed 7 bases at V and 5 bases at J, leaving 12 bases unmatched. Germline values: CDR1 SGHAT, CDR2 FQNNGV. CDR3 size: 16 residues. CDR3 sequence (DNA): TGTGCCAGCAACTCTCTCGGGACAGGGAAACACAATGAGCAGTTCTTC. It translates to CASNSLGTGKHNEQFF.

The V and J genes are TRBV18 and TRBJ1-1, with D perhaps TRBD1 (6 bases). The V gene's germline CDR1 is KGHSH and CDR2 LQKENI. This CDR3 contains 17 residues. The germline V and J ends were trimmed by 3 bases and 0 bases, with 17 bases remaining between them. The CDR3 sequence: CASSPLGATYMNTEAFF. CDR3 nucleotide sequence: TGTGCCAGCTCACCGTTGGGGGCGACATACATGAACACTGAAGCTTTCTTT.

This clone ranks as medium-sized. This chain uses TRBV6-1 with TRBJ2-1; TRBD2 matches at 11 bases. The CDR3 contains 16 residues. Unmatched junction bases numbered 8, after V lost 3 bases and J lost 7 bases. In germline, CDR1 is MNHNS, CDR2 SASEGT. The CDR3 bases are TGTGCCAGCAGTGAGTCGATAGCGGGGGGGTTAAATGAGCAGTTCTTC. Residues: CASSESIAGGLNEQFF.

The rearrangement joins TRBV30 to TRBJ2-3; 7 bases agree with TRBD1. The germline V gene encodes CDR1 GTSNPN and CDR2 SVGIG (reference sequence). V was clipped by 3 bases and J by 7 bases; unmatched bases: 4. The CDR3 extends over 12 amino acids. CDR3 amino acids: CAWSVRGNTQYF. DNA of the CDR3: TGTGCCTGGAGCGTCAGGGGGAATACGCAGTATTTT.

Here the CDR3 DNA reads TGTGCCAGCAGCTTAGATCGAGGTCAGCCCCAGCATTTT. Its protein product is CASSLDRGQPQHF. The chain combines TRBV11-2 with TRBJ1-5, with D unresolved. Looked up from germline, CDR1 is SGHAT and CDR2 is FQNNGV. Trimming took 0 bases from V and 6 from J, leaving 6 bases between them. The CDR3 length is 13 residues.

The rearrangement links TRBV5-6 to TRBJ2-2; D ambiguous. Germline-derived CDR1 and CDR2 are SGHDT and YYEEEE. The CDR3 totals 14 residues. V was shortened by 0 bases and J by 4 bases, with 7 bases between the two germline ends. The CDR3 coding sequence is TGTGCCAGCAGCTTGGAGCACCTCACCGGGGAGCTGTTTTTT. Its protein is CASSLEHLTGELFF.

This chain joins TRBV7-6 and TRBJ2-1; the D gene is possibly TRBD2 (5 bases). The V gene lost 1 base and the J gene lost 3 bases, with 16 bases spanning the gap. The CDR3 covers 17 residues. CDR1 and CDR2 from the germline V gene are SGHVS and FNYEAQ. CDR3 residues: CASSLGLRGGFYNEQFF. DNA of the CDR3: TGTGCCAGCAGCTTAGGCCTGCGCGGAGGATTCTACAATGAGCAGTTCTTC.

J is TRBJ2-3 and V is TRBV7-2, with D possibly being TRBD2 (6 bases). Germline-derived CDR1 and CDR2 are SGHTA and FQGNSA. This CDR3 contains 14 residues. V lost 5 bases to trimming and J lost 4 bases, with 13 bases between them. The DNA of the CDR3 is TGTGCCAGCAGCACAACGACTAGTGCAGATACGCAGTATTTT. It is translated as CASSTTTSADTQYF.

In nucleotides, the CDR3 is TGCGCCAGCAGCCAAATCACTTCAGGGGGAAACATTCAGTACTTC. It translates to CASSQITSGGNIQYF. The V call is TRBV4-1, the J call TRBJ2-4, with 7 bases that match TRBD1. The V segment lost 2 bases and the J segment 6 bases; nucleotides outside the gene matches: 7. Germline V gene sequence: CDR1 MGHRA, CDR2 YSYEKL. This CDR3 comprises 15 residues.

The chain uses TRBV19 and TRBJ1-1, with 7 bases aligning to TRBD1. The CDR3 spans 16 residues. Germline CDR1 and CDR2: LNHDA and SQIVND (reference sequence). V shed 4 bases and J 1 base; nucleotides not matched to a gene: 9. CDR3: CASSNRGPLRNTEAFF. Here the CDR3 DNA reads TGTGCCAGTAGTAACAGGGGTCCCCTACGGAACACTGAAGCTTTCTTT. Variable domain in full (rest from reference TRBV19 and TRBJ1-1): DGGITQSPKYLFRKEGQNVTLSCEQNLNHDAMYWYRQDPGQGLRLIYYSQIVNDFQKGDIAEGYSVSREKKESFPLTVTSAQKNPTAFYLCASSNRGPLRNTEAFFGQGTRLTVV.

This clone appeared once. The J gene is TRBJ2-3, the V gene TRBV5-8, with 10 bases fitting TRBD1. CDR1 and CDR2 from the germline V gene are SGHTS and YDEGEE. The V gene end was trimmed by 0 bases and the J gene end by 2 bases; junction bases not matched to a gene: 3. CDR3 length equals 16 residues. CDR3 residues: CASSLGQGAYTDTQYF. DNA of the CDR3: TGTGCCAGCAGCTTGGGACAGGGGGCTTACACAGATACGCAGTATTTT.

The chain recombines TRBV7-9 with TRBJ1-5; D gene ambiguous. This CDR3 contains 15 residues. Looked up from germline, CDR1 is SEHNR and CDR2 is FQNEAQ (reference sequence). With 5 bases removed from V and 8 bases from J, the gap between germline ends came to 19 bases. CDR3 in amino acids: CASSPSAVGLEPQHF. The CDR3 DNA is TGTGCCAGCAGCCCGTCAGCGGTAGGGTTAGAGCCCCAGCATTTT. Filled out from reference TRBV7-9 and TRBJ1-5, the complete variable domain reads DTGVSQNPRHKITKRGQNVTFRCDPISEHNRLYWYRQTLGQGPEFLTYFQNEAQLEKSRLLSDRFSAERPKGSFSTLEIQRTEQGDSAMYLCASSPSAVGLEPQHFGDGTRLSIL.

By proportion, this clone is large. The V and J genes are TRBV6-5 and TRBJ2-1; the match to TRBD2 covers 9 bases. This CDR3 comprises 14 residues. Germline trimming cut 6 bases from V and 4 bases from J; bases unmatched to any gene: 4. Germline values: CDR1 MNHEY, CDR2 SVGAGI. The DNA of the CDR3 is TGTGCCAGCAGCCGGACTAGCGATTACAATGAGCAGTTCTTC. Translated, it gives CASSRTSDYNEQFF.

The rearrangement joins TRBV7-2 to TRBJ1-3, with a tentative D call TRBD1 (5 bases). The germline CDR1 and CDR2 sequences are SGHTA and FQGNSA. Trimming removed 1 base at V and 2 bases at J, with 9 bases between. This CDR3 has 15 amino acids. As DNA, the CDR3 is TGTGCCAGCAGCTTAGGTGGCAGGGCTGGAAACACCATATATTTT. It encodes CASSLGGRAGNTIYF.

CDR3 nucleotides: TGTGCCTGGAGTCCGACTAGCGGGAGAAACAATGAGCAGTTCTTC. Amino acids: CAWSPTSGRNNEQFF. V is TRBV30 and J is TRBJ2-1; 12 nucleotides match TRBD2. The V gene end was trimmed by 2 bases and the J gene end by 5 bases; junction bases not matched to a gene: 4. Germline CDR1 GTSNPN, CDR2 SVGIG (reference sequence). The CDR3 length is 15 residues.

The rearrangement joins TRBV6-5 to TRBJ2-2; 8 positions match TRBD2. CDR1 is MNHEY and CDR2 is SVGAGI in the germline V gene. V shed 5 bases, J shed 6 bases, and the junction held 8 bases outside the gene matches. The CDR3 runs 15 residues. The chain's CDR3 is CASSRGLVGAGELFF. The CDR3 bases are TGTGCCAGCAGTAGGGGACTAGTAGGAGCCGGGGAGCTGTTTTTT.

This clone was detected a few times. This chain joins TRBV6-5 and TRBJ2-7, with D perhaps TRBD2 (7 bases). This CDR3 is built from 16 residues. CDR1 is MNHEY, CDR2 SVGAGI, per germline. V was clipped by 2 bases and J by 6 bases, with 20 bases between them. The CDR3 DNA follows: TGTGCCAGCAGTTACAGAAGTCGGGGGGCGTCCCGCGAGCAGTACTTC. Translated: CASSYRSRGASREQYF.

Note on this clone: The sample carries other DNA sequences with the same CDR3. CDR3 coding DNA: TGTGCCAGCAGCTTGCGAGAGACCCAGTACTTC. Translating it yields CASSLRETQYF. The chain combines TRBV5-6 with TRBJ2-5; unclear D gene. From germline, CDR1 is SGHDT and CDR2 YYEEEE. The CDR3 totals 11 residues. V lost 1 base and J lost 4, with 2 bases in between.

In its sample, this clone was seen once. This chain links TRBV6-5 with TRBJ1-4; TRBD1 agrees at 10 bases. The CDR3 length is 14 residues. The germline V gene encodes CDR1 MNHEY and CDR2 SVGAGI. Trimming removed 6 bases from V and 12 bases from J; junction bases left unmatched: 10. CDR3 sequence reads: CASSDGTGAPELFF. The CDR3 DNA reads TGTGCCAGCAGCGACGGGACAGGGGCTCCGGAACTGTTTTTT.

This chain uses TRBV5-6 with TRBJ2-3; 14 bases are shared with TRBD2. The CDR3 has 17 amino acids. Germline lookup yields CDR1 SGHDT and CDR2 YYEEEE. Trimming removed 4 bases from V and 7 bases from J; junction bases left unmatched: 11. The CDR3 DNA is TGTGCCAGCAGCCCACGGGGACTAGCGGGGGCAAGAAATACGCAGTATTTT. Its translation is CASSPRGLAGARNTQYF.

CDR3 amino acids: CASSQLSTDTQYF. The CDR3 region has the DNA TGTGCCAGCAGCCAACTGAGCACAGATACGCAGTATTTT. V usage is TRBV5-4 and J usage is TRBJ2-3, with D unresolved. The CDR3 contains 13 residues. Looked up from germline, CDR1 is SGHNT and CDR2 is YYREEE (reference sequence). Trimming cost V 4 bases and J 0 bases, with 6 bases left between them.

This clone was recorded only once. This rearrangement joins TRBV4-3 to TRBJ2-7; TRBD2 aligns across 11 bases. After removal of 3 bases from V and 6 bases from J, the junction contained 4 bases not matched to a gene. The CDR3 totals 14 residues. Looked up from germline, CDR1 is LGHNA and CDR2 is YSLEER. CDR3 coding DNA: TGCGCCAGCAGCCACACTAGCGGGAGCCCCGAGCAGTACTTC. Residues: CASSHTSGSPEQYF.

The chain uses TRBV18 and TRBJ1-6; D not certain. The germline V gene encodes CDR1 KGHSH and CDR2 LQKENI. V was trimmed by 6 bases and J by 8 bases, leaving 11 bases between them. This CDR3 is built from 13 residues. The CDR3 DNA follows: TGTGCCAGCTCCCGCATGAGGGATTCACCCCTCCACTTT. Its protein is CASSRMRDSPLHF.

Written as DNA, the CDR3 is TGTGCCAGCAGCCCGGCGGAGGCAGGGGGCGTGTGGGGCTACACCTTC. This sequence encodes CASSPAEAGGVWGYTF. This sequence joins TRBV5-5 and TRBJ1-2; 8 bases are a match to TRBD1. With V trimmed by 4 bases and J by 8 bases, 16 bases remained unmatched. The germline V gene encodes CDR1 SGHKS and CDR2 YYEKEE (reference sequence). The CDR3 runs 16 residues.

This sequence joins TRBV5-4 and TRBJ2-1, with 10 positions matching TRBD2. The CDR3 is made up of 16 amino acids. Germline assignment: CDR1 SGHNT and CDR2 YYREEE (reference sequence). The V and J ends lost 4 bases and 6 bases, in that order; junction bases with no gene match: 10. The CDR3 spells CASSQAGLAGVNEQFF. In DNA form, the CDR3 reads TGTGCCAGCAGCCAAGCTGGGCTAGCGGGAGTCAATGAGCAGTTCTTC.

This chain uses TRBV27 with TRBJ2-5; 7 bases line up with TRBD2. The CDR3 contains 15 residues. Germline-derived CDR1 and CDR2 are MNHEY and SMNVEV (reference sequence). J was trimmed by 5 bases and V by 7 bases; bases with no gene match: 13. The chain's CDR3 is CASMMTGGGYETQYF. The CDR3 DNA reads TGTGCCAGCATGATGACGGGGGGAGGGTATGAGACCCAGTACTTC.

DNA of the CDR3: TGCGCCAGCAGCCCAGGACAGGTTTATCAGCCCCAGCATTTT. Protein sequence: CASSPGQVYQPQHF. The V gene is TRBV4-1, the J gene TRBJ1-5, with TRBD1 matching 7 bases. V shed 4 bases and J 5 bases; nucleotides not matched to a gene: 5. Germline CDR1 MGHRA, CDR2 YSYEKL. The CDR3 covers 14 residues.

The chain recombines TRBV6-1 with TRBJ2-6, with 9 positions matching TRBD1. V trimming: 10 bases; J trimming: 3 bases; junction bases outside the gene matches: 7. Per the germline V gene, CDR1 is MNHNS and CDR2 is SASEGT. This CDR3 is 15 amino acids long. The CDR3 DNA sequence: TGTGCCACCGGGAGGACAGGGGATGGGGCCAACGTCCTGACTTTC. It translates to CATGRTGDGANVLTF.

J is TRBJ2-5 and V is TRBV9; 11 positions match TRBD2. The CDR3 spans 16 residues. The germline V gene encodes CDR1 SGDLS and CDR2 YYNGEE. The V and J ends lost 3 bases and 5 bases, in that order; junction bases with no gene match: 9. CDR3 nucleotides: TGTGCCAGCAGCGCGACTAGCGGGGCCACATGGGAGACCCAGTACTTC. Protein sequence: CASSATSGATWETQYF.